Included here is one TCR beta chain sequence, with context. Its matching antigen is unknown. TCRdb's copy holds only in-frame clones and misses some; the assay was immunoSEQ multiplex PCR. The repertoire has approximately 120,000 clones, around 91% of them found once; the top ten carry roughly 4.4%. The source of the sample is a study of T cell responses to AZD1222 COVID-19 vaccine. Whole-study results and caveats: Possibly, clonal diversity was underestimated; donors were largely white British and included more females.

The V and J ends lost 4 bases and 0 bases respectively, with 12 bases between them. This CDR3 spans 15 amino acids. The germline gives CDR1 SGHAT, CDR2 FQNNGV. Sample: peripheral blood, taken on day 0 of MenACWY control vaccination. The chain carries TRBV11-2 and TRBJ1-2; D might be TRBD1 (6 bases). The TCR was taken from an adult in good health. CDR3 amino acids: CASSSDRFANYGYTF. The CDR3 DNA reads TGTGCCAGCAGCTCCGACAGGTTCGCTAACTATGGCTACACCTTC.